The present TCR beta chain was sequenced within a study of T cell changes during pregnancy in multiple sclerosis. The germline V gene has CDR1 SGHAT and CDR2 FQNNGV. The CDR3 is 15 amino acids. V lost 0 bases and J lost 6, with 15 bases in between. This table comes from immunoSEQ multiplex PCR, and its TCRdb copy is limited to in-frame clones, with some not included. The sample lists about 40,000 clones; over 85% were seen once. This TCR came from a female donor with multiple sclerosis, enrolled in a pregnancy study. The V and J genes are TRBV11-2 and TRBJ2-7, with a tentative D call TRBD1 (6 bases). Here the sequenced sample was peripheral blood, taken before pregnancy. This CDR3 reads CASSLDSQGSGEQYF. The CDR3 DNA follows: TGTGCCAGCAGCTTAGATTCGCAGGGGAGTGGCGAGCAGTACTTC.